These T cell receptor beta chains were read from a single sample in a study of blood T cell repertoires in COVID-19. Measured with immunoSEQ multiplex PCR; TCRdb has only the in-frame clones, and not every one. The table records a few hundred thousand clones, over 75% of them present only once. The specimen sequenced was peripheral blood. The receptor set was obtained from a woman between 65 and 79 years old with COVID-19, enrolled during active disease. The CDR3 runs from the conserved cysteine through the conserved F or W. A D gene is named only where the DNA matches it firmly. Clone sizes are given selectively: once, few, many, or a class where the clone is expanded.

>TRBV28|TRBJ2-1|.|TRBD1
CASTGGGYNEQFF
TGTGCCAGCACAGGGGGCGGTTACAATGAGCAGTTCTTC
>TRBV5-4|TRBJ2-7|.|.
CASSLGLLSYEQYF
TGTGCCAGCAGCTTGGGGCTTCTCTCCTACGAGCAGTACTTC
>TRBV5-4|TRBJ2-7|.|.
CASRGSSEQYF
TGTGCCAGCAGGGGGAGTAGCGAGCAGTACTTC
>TRBV7-2|TRBJ1-6|.|.
CASSLSGNLRTPLHF
TGTGCCAGCAGCTTAAGTGGCAACTTGAGGACACCCCTCCACTTT
>TRBV19|TRBJ1-5|.|.
CASSKQGNQPQHF
TGTGCCAGTAGTAAGCAGGGCAATCAGCCCCAGCATTTT
>TRBV2|TRBJ2-7|.|TRBD2
CASQSGRPPYEQYF
TGTGCCAGCCAGAGCGGGAGGCCTCCCTACGAGCAGTACTTC
>TRBV5-5|TRBJ1-4|.|.
CASSFLGQITNEKLFF
TGTGCCAGCAGCTTTCTCGGACAGATCACTAATGAAAAACTGTTTTTT
>TRBV19|TRBJ2-7|.|.
CASQTALEDEQYF
TGTGCCAGCCAGACAGCTCTAGAGGACGAGCAGTACTTC
>TRBV4-3|TRBJ1-6|.|.
CASSQWTAHYSPLHF
TGCGCCAGCAGCCAATGGACAGCTCATTACTCACCCCTCCACTTT
>TRBV3-1/TRBV3-2|TRBJ1-1|.|.
CASSQDTTGEAFF
TGTGCCAGCAGCCAAGACACGACAGGTGAAGCTTTCTTT
>TRBV30|TRBJ1-6|.|.
CAWGLGGSPLHF
TGTGCCTGGGGACTTGGAGGTTCACCCCTCCACTTT
>TRBV7-3|TRBJ2-3|.|.
CASSLMAPVDTQYF
TGTGCCAGCAGCTTAATGGCCCCCGTAGATACGCAGTATTTT
>TRBV6-5|TRBJ2-3|once|TRBD2
CASSNYRGGDTQYF
TGTGCCAGCAGTAACTACCGCGGGGGAGATACGCAGTATTTT
>TRBV7-3|TRBJ1-2|.|.
CASSLTPGGHYGYTF
TGTGCCAGCAGCTTAACACCGGGGGGCCACTATGGCTACACCTTC
>TRBV18|TRBJ2-7|.|TRBD1
CASSPRTGISYEQYF
TGTGCCAGCTCACCAAGGACAGGTATATCCTACGAGCAGTACTTC
>TRBV19|TRBJ1-5|few|.
CASSQGGGNQPQHF
TGTGCCAGTAGTCAAGGGGGGGGGAATCAGCCCCAGCATTTT
>TRBV7-9|TRBJ1-5|.|.
CASSLAGGQPQHF
TGTGCCAGCAGCTTAGCTGGGGGCCAGCCCCAGCATTTT
>TRBV5-1|TRBJ2-7|once|TRBD1
CASSTGTGPYEQYF
TGCGCCAGCAGCACAGGGACAGGACCTTACGAGCAGTACTTC
>TRBV19|TRBJ1-2|.|.
CASSSLDSVAGYTF
TGTGCCAGTAGTAGCCTGGACTCAGTAGCTGGCTACACCTTC
>TRBV5-1|TRBJ2-7|few|.
CASSWEGEGYEQYF
TGCGCCAGCTCTTGGGAAGGGGAAGGGTACGAGCAGTACTTC
>TRBV18|TRBJ2-5|.|.
CASSPLTSSETQYF
TGTGCCAGCTCACCTCTAACTTCGTCTGAGACCCAGTACTTC
>TRBV6-5|TRBJ1-2|.|.
CASRNTGSSGYTF
TGTGCCAGCAGAAATACAGGGTCCAGCGGCTACACCTTC
>TRBV19|TRBJ1-1|.|.
CASSPRQVPNTEAFF
TGTGCCAGTAGTCCACGACAGGTCCCGAACACTGAAGCTTTCTTT
>TRBV2|TRBJ1-1|.|.
CASSYSGGRAFF
TGTGCCAGCAGTTACTCGGGGGGCCGCGCTTTCTTT
>TRBV11-2|TRBJ1-2|once|.
CASSFPGNIDYTF
TGTGCCAGCAGCTTCCCCGGGAATATCGACTACACCTTC
>TRBV3-1/TRBV3-2|TRBJ2-7|once|TRBD1
CASSQVGQASYYEQYF
TGTGCCAGCAGCCAAGTAGGACAGGCGTCCTACTACGAGCAGTACTTC
>TRBV23-1|TRBJ2-2|once|TRBD2
CASSQAPRTQAGDTGELFF
TGCGCCAGCAGTCAAGCGCCTCGCACTCAGGCGGGAGACACCGGGGAGCTGTTTTTT
>TRBV6-1|TRBJ1-5|.|.
CASSEAGRVGNQPQHF
TGTGCCAGCAGTGAAGCGGGCAGGGTTGGCAATCAGCCCCAGCATTTT
>TRBV30|TRBJ1-4|.|.
CAWRAGLDEKLFF
TGTGCCTGGAGGGCAGGGCTTGATGAAAAACTGTTTTTT
>TRBV3-1/TRBV3-2|TRBJ2-3|.|TRBD2
CASSLQTSGSTDTQYF
TGTGCCAGCAGCCTTCAGACTAGCGGGAGTACAGATACGCAGTATTTT
>TRBV19|TRBJ1-1|.|.
CASSKTMNTEAFF
TGTGCCAGTAGTAAAACTATGAACACTGAAGCTTTCTTT
>TRBV21-1|TRBJ1-5|.|.
CASSKVSWGRDQPQHF
TGTGCCAGCAGCAAAGTAAGTTGGGGGCGCGATCAGCCCCAGCATTTT
>TRBV4-1|TRBJ2-7|.|.
CASSQVEDTNSYEQYF
TGCGCCAGCAGCCAAGTTGAGGACACGAACTCCTACGAGCAGTACTTC
>TRBV4-1|TRBJ1-5|.|.
CASSQDGGLGNQPQHF
TGCGCCAGCAGCCAAGACGGGGGATTGGGCAATCAGCCCCAGCATTTT
>TRBV28|TRBJ2-7|.|TRBD2
CASSLEAGVYEQYF
TGTGCCAGCAGTTTAGAAGCGGGGGTCTACGAGCAGTACTTC
>TRBV7-9|TRBJ2-7|.|.
CASSFGGEQYF
TGTGCCAGCAGCTTCGGGGGCGAGCAGTACTTC
>TRBV6-5|TRBJ1-5|.|TRBD1
CASSSGQGNQPQHF
TGTGCCAGCAGCTCCGGACAGGGCAATCAGCCCCAGCATTTT
>TRBV4-1|TRBJ1-6|few|.
CASSQDFPRAESSYNSPLHF
TGCGCCAGCAGCCAAGATTTTCCGCGGGCAGAAAGCTCCTATAATTCACCCCTCCACTTT
>TRBV18|TRBJ1-2|.|.
CASSPQPGAYGYTF
TGTGCCAGCTCACCACAGCCAGGGGCCTATGGCTACACCTTC
>TRBV28|TRBJ2-3|.|.
CASRIEGTDTQYF
TGTGCCAGCAGGATTGAGGGCACAGATACGCAGTATTTT
>TRBV5-1|TRBJ2-7|few|TRBD2
CASSLARGVEDEQYF
TGCGCCAGCAGCTTGGCTCGGGGGGTCGAGGACGAGCAGTACTTC
>TRBV19|TRBJ1-5|once|TRBD1
CASSIGTGEVLNQPQHF
TGTGCCAGTAGTATCGGGACAGGGGAAGTACTCAATCAGCCCCAGCATTTT
>TRBV4-1|TRBJ2-1|.|.
CASSRRGQVGSGSYNEQFF
TGCGCCAGCAGCCGGAGGGGGCAGGTGGGGTCGGGGTCCTACAATGAGCAGTTCTTC
>TRBV18|TRBJ1-2|once|.
CASSLSTEGYTF
TGTGCCAGCTCACTCTCGACAGAAGGCTACACCTTC
>TRBV7-2|TRBJ2-3|once|.
CASSSVQGGTDTQYF
TGTGCCAGCAGCTCGGTCCAGGGAGGAACAGATACGCAGTATTTT
>TRBV24-1|TRBJ2-3|once|TRBD2
CATSDLGLAGVDTQYF
TGTGCCACCAGTGATTTGGGACTAGCGGGAGTGGATACGCAGTATTTT
>TRBV29-1|TRBJ1-4|.|.
CSVRENEKLFF
TGCAGCGTTCGAGAAAATGAAAAACTGTTTTTT
>TRBV6-5|TRBJ1-5|.|.
CASDIGNQPQHF
TGTGCCAGCGACATTGGCAATCAGCCCCAGCATTTT
>TRBV28|TRBJ1-3|.|.
CATEVRTNGNTIYF
TGTGCCACCGAGGTCCGGACTAATGGAAACACCATATATTTT
>TRBV30|TRBJ2-1|.|TRBD2
CAWRGLAGGSPYNEQFF
TGTGCCTGGAGGGGGCTAGCGGGAGGGTCCCCCTACAATGAGCAGTTCTTC
>TRBV27|TRBJ1-6|.|TRBD1
CASSLGQGAGYNSPLHF
TGTGCCAGCAGTTTGGGACAGGGGGCAGGGTATAATTCACCCCTCCACTTT
>TRBV6-2/TRBV6-3|TRBJ2-7|.|.
CASSRTAASSYEQYF
TGTGCCAGCAGCCGTACAGCGGCTAGCTCCTACGAGCAGTACTTC
>TRBV3-1/TRBV3-2|TRBJ1-4|.|.
CASSLSQGINEKLFF
TGTGCCAGCAGCCTTTCACAGGGCATTAATGAAAAACTGTTTTTT
>TRBV19|TRBJ2-7|.|TRBD1
CASSIRDRDEQYF
TGTGCCAGTAGTATACGGGACAGGGACGAGCAGTACTTC
>TRBV28|TRBJ2-7|.|TRBD2
CASSLTSVAYEQYF
TGTGCCAGCAGTTTAACTAGCGTCGCCTACGAGCAGTACTTC
>TRBV1|TRBJ2-7|.|.
CTSLKGTSFYEQYF
TGCACCAGCCTAAAGGGGACTAGCTTCTACGAGCAGTACTTC
>TRBV7-9|TRBJ1-6|.|TRBD1
CASSLQGIGSPLHF
TGTGCCAGCAGCCTACAGGGGATTGGCTCACCCCTCCACTTT